The source of this T cell receptor beta chain is a study of blood T cell repertoires in COVID-19. Study information: Spain, Italy and the United States supplied samples that represented acute and convalescent COVID-19. T cells, B-cell-depleted T cells, or PBMCs supplied cDNA or gDNA.

The germline V gene encodes CDR1 KGHDR and CDR2 SFDVKD. V was cut by 3 bases and J by 6 bases, with 11 bases left in between. This CDR3 is 14 amino acids long. Source study methods: Nucleated cell number was recorded as an estimate derived from reference gene primer amplification. Here immunoSEQ multiplex PCR was the method, and the copy in TCRdb shows in-frame clones only, minus some. V, J and clone size are those of that table, while D and trimming were read from the DNA. Here the sample spans 200,000 to 250,000 clones, about 80% being singletons. The chain has TRBV24-1 and TRBJ1-5; no clear D gene. This receptor was taken from a woman between 50 and 59 years old with acute or convalescent COVID-19. Sequenced: peripheral blood. The CDR3 DNA is TGTGCCACCAGTGATACACCGACTATTCAGCCCCAGCATTTT. The encoded protein is CATSDTPTIQPQHF.